This T cell receptor (beta chain) stems from a study of blood T cells in healthy people across ages (dated by TCRdb to the mid-2010s). A note on the overall study: In model experiments, roughly one uniquely barcoded TCR beta cDNA molecule per two T cells was captured by template switching. The donors were split into four age groups: young (average about 16 years), middle-aged (around 40), aged (about 62) and long-lived (82). To track age-related changes in TCR beta repertoire diversity, the study relied on deep sequencing normalized with unique cDNA molecular identifiers. Using the same blood draw, the study looked at two additional independent replicas of 1 million unique cDNA reads for two donors, one aged 18 to 30 and the other aged 80 or older. Summary of the overall study and its limitations: Since profiling was done on bulk unsorted PBMCs, naive and antigen-experienced compartments could not be conclusively compared. The CMV infection status of donors was not known, potentially confounding age-related changes in expanded clonotypes. Compared with the aged group, the long-lived group had more naive CD4+ T cells, fewer expanded clones and increased TCR diversity, a pattern suggesting age selection. There was a strong correlation between observed TCR beta diversity and the percentage of naive T cells measured by flow cytometry. Observed TCR beta diversity per million T cells fell roughly linearly with age, and a significant reduction was already apparent by age about 36. Estimates of total diversity based on one million sequenced T cells were regarded as lower bounds and as underestimates.

Library preparation was by 5' RACE. Sequencing used an Illumina HiSeq 2500. The second PCR ran for roughly 7 to 12 cycles and used a J-beta primer mix along with a sample-barcoded 5' primer. A template-switch 5' adaptor carrying 12 random nucleotides introduced a unique molecular identifier onto each TCR beta cDNA molecule. Each sample yielded at least 3 million CDR3-containing paired-end reads. First-strand cDNA synthesis was performed from all RNA using the Mint cDNA synthesis kit, with priming by a TRBC-specific oligonucleotide. Following uracil-DNA glycosylase treatment, all cDNA underwent a first 18-cycle PCR with the universal primers M1SS and BC2_uni_R. As for how the authors treated the data: For normalization, 1 million high-quality reads, each with a distinct molecular identifier, were randomly selected from each sample. Reads with shared molecular identifiers were discarded instead of being binned into consensus sequences. MiTCR, run with a Q25 quality threshold and the strictest error-elimination algorithm, handled CDR3 identification, clonotype clustering and error correction. A nonparametric unseen species model with Euler transformation was used to estimate lower-bound total TCR beta diversity. The public reads were reanalyzed by TCRdb: fastp trimming at Q25, MiXCR alignment, in-frame beta chains only. Every CDR3 protein is listed once, alongside the most common genes and DNA of its rows. TCRdb assigned the V and J calls; the authors' analysis was not used. Here the sample has about 510,000 distinct CDR3 sequences; around a quarter occur a single time. Of the sample, over 3.5% falls within the top ten clones.

Systemically healthy Caucasian individuals from Russia, some 36 in total and aged about 6 to 100 years, were included as donors. Each donor gave around 9.9 milliliters of peripheral blood, collected into EDTA-treated Vacutainer tubes. Ficoll-Paque density-gradient centrifugation was used to isolate PBMCs, with at least 7 million per sample. Total RNA, at least 6 micrograms per sample, was extracted from PBMCs with Trizol reagent. For every donor, an aliquot of PBMCs went through flow cytometry to measure the percentages of naive CD45RAhigh/CD27high T cells. For this clonotype: No cognate antigen has been identified for it. No base quality values were provided; no much bigger clone lies one nucleotide off.

The germline V gene (reference sequence) sets CDR1 to MNHEY and CDR2 to SMNVEV. Spanning cysteine to phenylalanine, the CDR3 consists of 15 amino acids. Of all the DNA, just the CDR3 is kept, 45 bases in frame from base 1. The junction shows trimming of 3 bases on V and 3 bases on J, and the gene matches do not reach 6 bases of it. These data also formed part of another study, on T cells of mothers and their children. As that second study puts it: Donors were nine systemically healthy Caucasian individuals: three mothers and their six children. cDNA synthesis consumed the entire amount of extracted RNA, loaded at 1.5 ug RNA in each 15 ul reaction. In the second PCR, the M1S primer added sample barcodes and 2-4 random nucleotides. Over 9.5 million TCR beta CDR3 reads were obtained for each mother, and millions of reads were obtained for each child. In both related and unrelated pairs, thymic selection shapes the output of TCR recombination in a similar way, with inherited differences having only a minor effect. Related mother-child pairs always showed normalized repertoire overlap that was slightly higher than in unrelated mother-child pairs, though the difference was never significant. With a sensitivity of around 97 clones per million clonotypes, no persistent microchimeric T cell clones were detected. In the study, deep NGS was used to compare the TCR beta repertoires of mothers and children, and features distinguishing related mother-child pairs from unrelated individuals were sought. The mean age was 40 +/- 4 years for the mothers and about 12 +/- 4 years for the children. After adapter ligation with NEBNext reagents, the libraries were sequenced on Illumina HiSeq 2000 with 100+100 nt paired-end reads. To prevent cross-contamination, the mother and child libraries were prepared one month apart and sequenced in separate runs. Each donor had between roughly 450,000 and 2,100,000 distinct TCR beta clonotypes identified. Naive TCR beta clonotypes were estimated from low-frequency clonotypes matched to each donor's FACS-determined naive share, without sorting.

The receptor's source is a boy aged 2 to 10 in good health. The rearrangement combines TRBV27 with TRBJ2-7; the junction holds 9 bases that match TRBD1. The sequenced material came from blood. The DNA is as follows: TGTGCCAGCAGTTTGTACGGGACAGGGTTCTACGAGCAGTACTTC. This encodes CASSLYGTGFYEQYF.